This T cell receptor (beta chain) was found in a study of cytomegalovirus exposure and HLA in healthy donors (dated by TCRdb to about 2017). Context from the whole study: In an earlier analysis of approximately 640 of the donors, less than 350 Gb of sequence data and 117 million unique TCR beta sequences from about 190 million T cells were reported. Typing coverage varied by locus: roughly 620-630 donors for A, B, C, DRB1 and DQB1; roughly 520 for DQA1; 600 to 610 for DPA1; roughly 470 for DPB1. The study combined high-throughput TCR immunosequencing, statistical association of individual TCRs with disease status, and machine learning to predict cytomegalovirus infection status. Of the roughly 420 genotyped donors, 75% to 85% were placed in the genetic ancestry cluster associated with self-reported Caucasian donors. All discovery cohort repertoires had been generated using a single sequencing platform. A later genetic analysis used genome-wide SNP genotypes for about 65% of the roughly 700 donors, treating that subset as a discovery cohort. Donor age, sex, ethnicity and CMV serostatus were compiled alongside the repertoire data. In an earlier analysis of over 550 of the donors, high-throughput TCR beta sequencing was used to judge whether each TCR beta V gene segment behaved as functional or pseudogenic. The study used immunosequencing to profile the T cell repertoires of 666 subjects and linked those repertoires to cytomegalovirus serostatus. HLA typing included class I and class II loci at four-digit resolution. Rather than drawing on any new phenotypic data, the later analysis identified candidate immune exposures from TCR beta sequences and the way those sequences occurred across donors. In addition to the first cohort of several hundred subjects, a separate validation cohort of approximately 130 different subjects was used. An early release that covered roughly 600 HLA-typed donors contained approximately 300 gigabases of sequencing data and 85 million to 100 million unique TCR sequences. To study patterns of TCR occurrence, a later analysis re-analyzed previously published TCR beta repertoires from hundreds of donors and added high-resolution HLA genotyping. The study aimed to test whether cataloging public T cell receptors could reveal signatures of past pathogen exposure. Roughly 5 DR-DQ haplotypes were handled as single units for association and clustering, since linkage in the cohort was strong. Among a few hundred genotyped donors of the cohort, an average of around 240,000 unique TCR beta nucleotide sequences were sequenced per donor, roughly 20% of them non-productive.

In total, about 650 healthy bone marrow donors made up the cohort. All cohort members were sampled while nominally healthy, although unrecorded immune exposures were likely present. The donor was CMV seropositive and belonged to the group of 270 or so seropositive cohort members. A peripheral blood sample was provided by each donor, and peripheral blood mononuclear cells were used for TCR beta sequencing. The Qiagen DNeasy Blood Extraction Kit was used to extract genomic DNA from the blood cell samples. The paper's findings and limits, for the study overall: According to a later analysis, TCR association rates differed among HLA loci, with DRB1 alleles showing the most associated TCRs and HLA-C alleles showing the fewest. Some IMGT-functional V segments, including TRBV6-2 and TRBV6-3, could not be distinguished by the 87-base-pair reads and were therefore excluded. CMV serostatus was the only immune exposure information available for the cohort. The presence/absence analyses assumed that sequencing depth was roughly uniform across donors, and that assumption may not be true. A further reported finding was that TCR beta sequences accurately predicted the HLA-A and HLA-B alleles for most subjects in the first cohort. Because some donors lacked HLA typing at each locus, the association tests relied only on the typed subset. Assigning TCR associations to individual alleles was difficult when HLA alleles, especially DR and DQ, strongly co-occurred. While some public TCRs were present in many individuals, most TCR sequences turned up only very rarely across donors. The study listed 150 to 200 TCR beta chains as associated with cytomegalovirus. In vitro tests confirmed that a few of the cytomegalovirus-associated TCR beta chains recognize cytomegalovirus antigens. It was suggested by the authors that the approach could potentially be generalized to other disease states and immunological phenotypes. Because counts were too low, about 18 rarely observed V segments, including chromosome 9 orphons, were excluded from the earlier analysis of a few hundred of the donors. Specific HLA alleles were associated with 15,000 to 20,000 TCR beta sequences at a false discovery rate of 0.05 in a later analysis. Compared with equally common non-associated chains, HLA-associated TCR beta chains in a later analysis were more clonally expanded and had lower generation probabilities. In a later genetic analysis, a missense DCLRE1C variant was associated with V-gene and J-gene trimming of TCR beta chains, and the association was replicated in an independent cohort. Linkage disequilibrium might explain the correlated functional status among segregating V segments, but an unknown experimental factor could not be excluded. In this cohort, only TCR beta chains were sequenced, and detectable features were limited by the absence of alpha or paired-chain data. A later genetic analysis reported fewer N-insertions in productive TCRs among donors in an Asian-associated ancestry cluster than the roughly 700-donor mean. Broadly in line with IMGT annotations, most TCR beta V segments showed up in productive rearrangements about 90% or about 30% of the time in an earlier analysis of several hundred of the donors. A later analysis reported that several top co-occurrence clusters appeared linked to parvovirus B19, influenza, CMV and Epstein-Barr virus. The sequencing pipeline was judged likely to have produced a cluster of highly shared sequence variants as a technical artifact. The classifier was reported to diagnose cytomegalovirus status with high specificity and sensitivity in both the original and validation cohorts. Most CMV-associated TCR beta chains appeared to be HLA-restricted in a later analysis, and the HLA associations seemed to be driven largely by CMV exposure.

To note about this clone: This receptor's antigen is unknown. The input lacks base qualities; no much larger clone sits a single base away.

Measured from the cysteine to the phenylalanine, the CDR3 is 13 residues long. The only DNA kept is the CDR3, 39 bases in frame from the first base. CDR1 is given as SQVTM and CDR2 as ANQGSEA, both from the germline V gene. Trimmed from V: 4 bases; trimmed from J: 2 bases; junction bases lacking a gene match: 0. The receptor library was made with the immunoSEQ multiplex PCR assay. A mixture of 60 forward primers for TCR Vbeta segments and 13 reverse primers for TCR Jbeta segments was used in the multiplex PCR. A multiplex PCR assay on genomic DNA amplified the CDR3 region of rearranged TCR beta genes. The amplified TCR beta libraries were sequenced on the Illumina HiSeq System as 87-base-pair reads. The original methods were these. In a later analysis, approximately 74 million unique TCR beta chains were counted across the 650 to 700 repertoires, and around 11 million of these chains were shared by at least two donors. To remove PCR and sequencing errors, raw reads were error-corrected and collapsed into unique sequences using a nearest-neighbor algorithm that merged closely related sequences. To assign V, D and J gene segments, CDR3 sequences were aligned to IMGT reference sequences. For a sequence to be retained, a match of at least six nucleotides was required to both a V gene segment and a J gene segment. Rearrangements were called productive when the CDR3 lacked stop codons and stayed in frame with V and J; all others were non-productive. CDR3 was defined according to IMGT convention as the region running from the second conserved V-encoded cysteine to the conserved J-encoded phenylalanine. The earlier analysis of 500 to 600 of the donors excluded sequences that lacked an unambiguous match to a single V gene segment. In an earlier analysis of 587 of the donors, V segments were called functional above 56.7% productive rearrangements and were called segregating when the between-donor standard deviation exceeded 5%. To diagnose cytomegalovirus status from the catalog of TCR beta chain sequences, a statistical classification framework was built. A later analysis assigned V and J genes by comparing TCR nucleotide sequences with IMGT/GENE-DB human TR gene sequences. The TCRdist pipeline was used in a later analysis to assign CDR3 sequences and most-parsimonious VDJ recombination scenarios. In a later analysis, each TCR beta chain was defined by its CDR3 amino acid sequence together with its V-gene family, and reads without a unique V-gene family were excluded. In a later analysis, nearly 600 highly shared, low-generation-probability nucleotide sequences were removed to address suspected cross-contamination and a sequencing artifact. In a later analysis, a clonal expansion index for each public chain was calculated from normalized within-repertoire ranks of inferred template counts. In a later analysis, generation probabilities were computed with a VDJ recombination model fitted to out-of-frame rearrangements, and the resulting probabilities were checked against IGoR. A later analysis scored TCR-TCR, TCR-HLA and TCR-CMV co-occurrence with hypergeometric tests, applying a repertoire-size bias correction to TCR pairs. To estimate false discovery rates, a later analysis permuted the HLA or CMV assignments 20 times. In a later analysis, co-occurring TCRs were grouped using DBSCAN, with TCRdist sequence similarity added in when clustering inside HLA-allele-positive subsets. For co-occurrence clustering, repertoires with fewer than 30,000 or more than 120,000 public chains were excluded, along with several repertoires with anomalous nucleotide sharing. What TCRdb holds here is the immuneACCESS table cut down to in-frame rearrangements. Part of the clones is not present; checked against another copy, under half of the missing clones reflect an unresolved V gene, and the others are unexplained. D and trimming come from the DNA, and the V and J calls and clone size come from that table. Present in this sample are around 71,000 clones, about 64% of which were seen just once. The ten largest clones represent around 5% of the sample.

The sample was PBMCs. The receptor was derived from a young man in good health and CMV-seropositive. The chain is assembled from TRBV29-1 and TRBJ1-5, with 9 middle bases fitting TRBD1. The DNA sequence is given as TGCAGCGTTGGGACAGGGGGCAATCAGCCCCAGCATTTT. This is translated as CSVGTGGNQPQHF.